This TCR beta chain was profiled in a study of shared clonotypes between healthy human individuals. Study-wide results and limits: Clonotype sharing among donors was thought likely to change with sequencing depth.

Samples underwent the assay at deep level. Produced via immunoSEQ multiplex PCR; TCRdb's table is partial and in-frame only. The sample has over 400,000 clones, 81% seen once; the top ten hold over 9.5%. This CDR3 has 14 residues. Germline lookup yields CDR1 ENHRY and CDR2 SYGVKD. The V gene end was trimmed by 6 bases and the J gene end by 0 bases; junction bases not matched to a gene: 3. Donors were healthy HIV-negative adults without recently reported acute infections or vaccinations. Details on this clone: Its matching antigen is unknown.

The TCR sequence derives from a middle-aged woman in good health. Some clones in this sample may be carry-over from other donors' samples. Sequencing was done on a sample of PBMCs. The chain joins TRBV10-3 to TRBJ1-1, with TRBD1 matching 8 bases. CDR3 bases: TGTGCCATCAGGGAGGACAGGGTGAACACTGAAGCTTTCTTT. Amino acid sequence: CAIREDRVNTEAFF.